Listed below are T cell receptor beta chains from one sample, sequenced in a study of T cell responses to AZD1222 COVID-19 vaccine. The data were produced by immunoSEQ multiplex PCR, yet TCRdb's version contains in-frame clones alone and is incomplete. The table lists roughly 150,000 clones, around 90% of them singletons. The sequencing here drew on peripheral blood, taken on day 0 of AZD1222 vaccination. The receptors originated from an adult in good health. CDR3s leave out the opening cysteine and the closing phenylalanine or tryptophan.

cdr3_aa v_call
ASSIAEIGYT TRBV19
ASSQGPGGVYEQY TRBV3-1/TRBV3-2
ASSVGTDNQPQH TRBV2
ASMKQGIGVTEAF TRBV19
ASTTSGRITRELF TRBV19
ASSYSQAPIETQY TRBV6-5
ASSVEGFMNTEAF TRBV9
ASSFPGLAEYTGELF TRBV28
ASSIGLAGATDTQY TRBV19
SVEPGYT TRBV29-1
ASSRGATSGNTIY TRBV7-6
AISGNFNEQF TRBV10-3
ASSVDSLNTEAF TRBV25-1
ASSLDFGTENH TRBV7-2
ASSESTPLEAQY TRBV2
ASSPSLWNRDKGFSGNTIY TRBV18
ASSRISGANVLT TRBV27
ASKGSGANVLT TRBV10-1
ASSLRIGRGSGYT TRBV28
ASSLGRTPSNTGELF TRBV7-2
ASSERGNQPQH TRBV10-1
ASSLRGPGYEQY TRBV28
SVLRGGAEKLF TRBV29-1
ASSQGQGLRNTEAF TRBV4-1
ASSFTRGGYNEQF TRBV6-5
ASSLGTNRNTIY TRBV7-8
ASSLSGGWAEKLF TRBV7-9
ASSSLARDTQY TRBV6-2/TRBV6-3
ASRESGTGYEQY TRBV2
SASNFPGTHEQY TRBV20-1
ASTHRRTSGDTQY TRBV19
ATNSAGASTNEKLF TRBV24-1
SGRVNEQF TRBV20-1
ASSQGRGRGADTQY TRBV3-1/TRBV3-2
ASSQRDTVEQY TRBV5-1
ASSPYQNTEAF TRBV6-5
ASSLGIGELF TRBV27
ASSTWRTGSSGANVLT TRBV19
ASSWGYKGLPEAF TRBV5-5
ASTALGQGLGYT TRBV7-8
ASKAGEGYEQY TRBV28
ASSQDGKGYYDEQY TRBV4-1
ASRAWDGDTEAF TRBV9
ASSLAADPSYNEQF TRBV11-2
ASSRVDRTEETQY TRBV28